The 17 T cell receptor beta chains below all came from one sample that was sequenced in a study of blood T cell repertoires in COVID-19. The method was immunoSEQ multiplex PCR; TCRdb's version includes in-frame clones alone and lacks a portion of them. The sample has roughly 160,000 clones; around 90% are singletons. Specimen: peripheral blood. The receptors here all came from a man between 60 and 75 years old with acute or convalescent COVID-19.

This clone has just a few counts. The chain carries TRBV6-5 and TRBJ1-4; possible D gene TRBD1, 6 bases. Germline V gene sequence: CDR1 MNHEY, CDR2 SVGAGI. The V and J ends lost 8 bases and 3 bases respectively, with 10 bases between them. The CDR3 is 13 residues long. For the CDR3, the DNA is TGTGCCAGCGCAGGGGCGGCTAATGAAAAACTGTTTTTT. This translates into CASAGAANEKLFF.

This chain joins TRBV19 and TRBJ1-1, with D unclear. The CDR3 sequence is 14 residues long. The V end was cut by 0 bases, the J end by 0 bases, with 5 bases between. Germline lookup yields CDR1 LNHDA and CDR2 SQIVND (reference sequence). CDR3 sequence reads: CASSIEGLNTEAFF. The CDR3 DNA reads as TGTGCCAGTAGTATAGAGGGCTTGAACACTGAAGCTTTCTTT. The full variable domain, rest sourced from reference TRBV19 and TRBJ1-1, is DGGITQSPKYLFRKEGQNVTLSCEQNLNHDAMYWYRQDPGQGLRLIYYSQIVNDFQKGDIAEGYSVSREKKESFPLTVTSAQKNPTAFYLCASSIEGLNTEAFFGQGTRLTVV.

The V call is TRBV5-5, the J call TRBJ2-5; 8 bases align to TRBD2. CDR1 is SGHKS and CDR2 is YYEKEE in the germline V gene (reference sequence). J lost 4 bases, V lost 7 bases, and 12 bases had no gene match. This CDR3 has 15 amino acids. This chain's CDR3 is CASRGGLAGGETQYF. In DNA, the CDR3 is TGTGCCAGCCGTGGGGGTCTAGCGGGCGGAGAGACCCAGTACTTC. Full variable domain (missing parts from reference TRBV5-5 and TRBJ2-5): DAGVTQSPTHLIKTRGQQVTLRCSPISGHKSVSWYQQVLGQGPQFIFQYYEKEERGRGNFPDRFSARQFPNYSSELNVNALLLGDSALYLCASRGGLAGGETQYFGPGTRLLVL.

V is TRBV6-5 and J is TRBJ1-2; TRBD1 aligns across 8 bases. The CDR3 contains 13 residues. Germline trimming cut 6 bases from V and 9 bases from J; bases unmatched to any gene: 9. In germline, CDR1 is MNHEY, CDR2 SVGAGI. As DNA, the CDR3 is TGTGCCAGCAGCGCAGGGGGCCAGAGAAGCTACACCTTC. This gives the protein CASSAGGQRSYTF.

The chain has TRBV6-4 and TRBJ1-1; D uncertain. V lost 6 bases and J lost 5, with 13 bases in between. Germline-derived CDR1 and CDR2 are MRHNA and SNTAGT. The CDR3 runs 13 residues. DNA for the CDR3: TGTGCCAGCAGGAAGCCCCCGCCGACTGAAGCTTTCTTT. Its protein is CASRKPPPTEAFF.

The chain is built from TRBV11-2 and TRBJ2-1; TRBD2 agrees at 13 bases. Germline CDR1 reads SGHAT; CDR2 reads FQNNGV. Trimming removed 7 bases from V and 2 bases from J; junction bases left unmatched: 14. There are 19 residues in the CDR3. The CDR3 loop is CASIPTSGRAPGAYNEQFF. CDR3 coding DNA: TGTGCCAGCATCCCCACTAGCGGGAGGGCCCCCGGTGCCTACAATGAGCAGTTCTTC.

The chain joins TRBV4-3 to TRBJ2-7, with D tentatively TRBD2 (5 bases). This CDR3 comprises 15 residues. Germline-derived CDR1 and CDR2 are LGHNA and YSLEER. Trimming removed 0 bases at V and 0 bases at J, with 9 bases between. The CDR3 region is CASSQELAYSYEQYF. DNA for the CDR3: TGCGCCAGCAGCCAAGAGCTAGCTTACTCCTACGAGCAGTACTTC.

The genes are TRBV5-1 and TRBJ2-7; TRBD1 is a possible D gene (6 bases). Germline assignment: CDR1 SGHRS and CDR2 YFSETQ. With 0 bases removed from V and 1 base from J, the gap between germline ends came to 11 bases. The length of the CDR3 is 15 residues. The CDR3 protein is CASSLGQGRSYEQYV. In nucleotides, the CDR3 is TGCGCCAGCAGCTTGGGCCAGGGGAGATCCTACGAGCAGTACGTC.

The chain couples TRBV3-1 (or the pseudogene TRBV3-2) to TRBJ2-1; D is unclear. CDR3 length: 15 residues. In germline, CDR1 is LGHDT, CDR2 YNNKEL (reference sequence). Deletions cut 2 bases from V and 9 bases from J, with 17 bases between. CDR3 sequence reads: CASSQPESLFFEQFF. CDR3 in DNA: TGTGCCAGCAGCCAACCCGAAAGCCTTTTCTTTGAGCAGTTCTTC.

The gene calls are TRBV5-8 and TRBJ2-3; D remains ambiguous. V lost 4 bases and J lost 7, with 7 bases in between. Germline CDR1 reads SGHTS; CDR2 reads YDEGEE. This CDR3 has 11 residues. The CDR3 here is CASSPRYTQYF. The CDR3 bases are TGTGCCAGCAGCCCGCGATATACGCAGTATTTT.

CDR3 sequence: CASNRGTGGGNTIYF. The CDR3 nucleotides are TGTGCCAGCAACCGTGGGACAGGGGGCGGAAACACCATATATTTT. The V call is TRBV5-4, the J call TRBJ1-3; 12 nucleotides align to TRBD1. J gave up 4 bases and V 6 bases, and 5 bases lay outside the gene matches. CDR3 length equals 15 residues. Per germline, CDR1 SGHNT and CDR2 YYREEE (reference sequence).

The gene calls are TRBV7-3 and TRBJ2-2; TRBD1 aligns across 7 bases. V lost 5 bases and J lost 4; bases outside the gene matches: 7. Germline V lookup: CDR1 SGHTA, CDR2 FQGTGA. This CDR3 is 15 amino acids long. As DNA, the CDR3 is TGTGCCAGCAGCCCAACCCCAGGGGGCACCGGGGAGCTGTTTTTT. Protein: CASSPTPGGTGELFF.

For the CDR3, the DNA is TGTGCCAGCAGCTTGGGGTGGGGGCCTCAAGAGACCCAGTACTTC. Its translation is CASSLGWGPQETQYF. V is TRBV5-5 and J is TRBJ2-5, with D possibly TRBD1 on 6 matching bases. The CDR3 runs 15 residues. CDR1 and CDR2 from the germline V gene are SGHKS and YYEKEE (reference sequence). V was pared by 0 bases and J by 2 bases, with 11 bases between.

The chain is built from TRBV2 and TRBJ2-3, with TRBD2 matching 8 bases. CDR1 and CDR2 from the germline V gene are SNHLY and FYNNEI. After removal of 8 bases from V and 5 bases from J, the junction contained 3 bases not matched to a gene. CDR3 length: 12 amino acids. The CDR3 nucleotides are TGTGCCAGCGGTCGGGGGGGAGATACGCAGTATTTT. Amino acids: CASGRGGDTQYF.

The rearrangement links TRBV7-9 to TRBJ2-5; 10 nucleotides match TRBD2. The V gene end was trimmed by 3 bases and the J gene end by 2 bases; junction bases not matched to a gene: 9. This CDR3 has 17 amino acids. The germline V gene encodes CDR1 SEHNR and CDR2 FQNEAQ (reference sequence). The CDR3 loop reads CASSFPPGLASQETQYF. Written as DNA, the CDR3 is TGTGCCAGCAGCTTTCCCCCGGGACTAGCGAGTCAAGAGACCCAGTACTTC.

In DNA form, the CDR3 reads TGTGCCAGTAGTCCAGGGACAGCTAAGAACTATGGCTACACCTTC. This translates into CASSPGTAKNYGYTF. The chain employs TRBV19 and TRBJ1-2; 7 bases fit TRBD1. This CDR3 contains 15 residues. Trimming removed 5 bases from V and 2 bases from J; junction bases left unmatched: 8. CDR1 is LNHDA, CDR2 SQIVND, per germline (reference sequence).

This clone was detected only once. This chain links TRBV7-8 with TRBJ2-7, with 8 positions matching TRBD1. V lost 2 bases and J lost 3; bases outside the gene matches: 3. This CDR3 is 14 amino acids long. Germline V gives CDR1 SGHVS, CDR2 FQNEAQ. CDR3 in amino acids: CASSLRQGIYEQYV. The CDR3 DNA reads TGTGCCAGCAGCTTAAGACAGGGGATCTACGAGCAGTACGTC.